The clone carrying this T cell receptor (beta chain) was seen a single time. The PCR ran on 60 Vbeta and 13 Jbeta primers. Produced via immunoSEQ multiplex PCR; TCRdb's table is partial and in-frame only. Of some 84,000 clones in the sample, roughly 80% were seen once. The data stem from a study of cytomegalovirus exposure and HLA in healthy donors. Study-level information: Of several hundred genotyped donors, around 80% grouped in the Caucasian-associated ancestry cluster.

The CDR3 loop spans 17 amino acids. V was shortened by 1 base and J by 8 bases, with 20 bases between the two germline ends. The germline gives CDR1 SGHVS, CDR2 FNYEAQ. This sequence originates from a boy aged 5-17 years in good health and CMV-seronegative. Source material: PBMCs. The genes are TRBV7-6 and TRBJ1-4, with TRBD1 as a possible D gene (5 bases). The CDR3: CASSLVPPAGSREKLFF. The CDR3 bases are TGTGCCAGCAGCTTAGTTCCTCCGGCAGGGTCACGGGAAAAACTGTTTTTT.